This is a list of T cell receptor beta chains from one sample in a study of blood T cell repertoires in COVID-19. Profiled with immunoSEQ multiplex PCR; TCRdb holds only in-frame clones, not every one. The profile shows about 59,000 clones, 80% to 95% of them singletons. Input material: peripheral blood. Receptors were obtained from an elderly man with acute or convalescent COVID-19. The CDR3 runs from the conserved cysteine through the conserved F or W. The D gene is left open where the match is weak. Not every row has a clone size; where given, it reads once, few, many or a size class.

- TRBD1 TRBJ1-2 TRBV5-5 CASSLVQGLEYGYTF TGTGCCAGCAGCTTGGTACAGGGGCTAGAGTATGGCTACACCTTC
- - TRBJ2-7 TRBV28 CASTTENNYEQYF TGTGCCAGCACGACAGAGAATAACTACGAGCAGTACTTC
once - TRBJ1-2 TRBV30 CAWSISGGQVGYGYTF TGTGCCTGGAGTATCTCGGGTGGACAAGTTGGCTATGGCTACACCTTC
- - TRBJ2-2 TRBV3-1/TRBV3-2 CASSQGHNTGELFF TGTGCCAGCAGCCAAGGACATAACACCGGGGAGCTGTTTTTT
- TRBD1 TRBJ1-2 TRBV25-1 CASTSEGTGGSYGYTF TGTGCCAGCACCTCCGAAGGGACAGGGGGCTCCTATGGCTACACCTTC
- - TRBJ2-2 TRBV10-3 CAISGVTGTGELFF TGTGCCATCAGTGGCGTCACAGGGACCGGGGAGCTGTTTTTT
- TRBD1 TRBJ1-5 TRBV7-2 CASSPGRDSRNQPQHF TGTGCCAGCAGCCCTGGGCGGGACAGCCGCAATCAGCCCCAGCATTTT
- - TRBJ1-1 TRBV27 CASSLSIQWNTEAFF TGTGCCAGCAGTTTATCGATACAGTGGAACACTGAAGCTTTCTTT
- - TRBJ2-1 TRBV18 CASSPLTVSYNEQFF TGTGCCAGCTCACCTCTAACGGTCTCCTACAATGAGCAGTTCTTC
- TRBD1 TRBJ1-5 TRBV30 CAWSVRDREHSQPQHF TGTGCCTGGAGTGTACGAGACAGGGAGCATAGTCAGCCCCAGCATTTT
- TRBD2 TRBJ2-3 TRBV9 CASSRTSVVTDTQYF TGTGCCAGCAGCAGGACTAGCGTGGTCACAGATACGCAGTATTTT
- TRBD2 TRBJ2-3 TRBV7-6 CASSLAPRAGGPSSTDTQYF TGTGCCAGCAGCTTAGCCCCGAGAGCGGGGGGACCCTCTAGCACAGATACGCAGTATTTT
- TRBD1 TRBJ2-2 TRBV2 CASSQTGEPGELFF TGTGCCAGCAGCCAGACAGGGGAACCCGGGGAGCTGTTTTTT
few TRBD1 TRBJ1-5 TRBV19 CASSTTGGGGQPQHF TGTGCCAGTAGCACGACAGGGGGGGGAGGCCAGCCCCAGCATTTT
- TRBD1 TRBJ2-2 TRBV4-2 CASSQPGTGDLNTGELFF TGTGCCAGCAGCCAACCCGGGACAGGCGACTTGAACACCGGGGAGCTGTTTTTT
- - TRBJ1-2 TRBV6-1 CASSEADSGVGYTF TGTGCCAGCAGTGAAGCAGACAGTGGGGTGGGCTACACCTTC
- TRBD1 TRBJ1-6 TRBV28 CASSLRDRSSYNSPLHF TGTGCCAGCAGTCTCCGGGACAGGAGCTCCTATAATTCACCCCTCCACTTT
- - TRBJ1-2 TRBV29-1 CSAAQGLGYGYTF TGCAGCGCTGCCCAGGGTCTTGGCTATGGCTACACCTTC
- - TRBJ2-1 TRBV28 CASTPGGNYNEQFF TGTGCCAGCACCCCCGGGGGAAACTACAATGAGCAGTTCTTC
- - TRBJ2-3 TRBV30 CAWSSGGLTDTQYF TGTGCCTGGAGTAGTGGGGGACTCACAGATACGCAGTATTTT
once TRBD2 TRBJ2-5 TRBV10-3 CAISKSGGEGEETQYF TGTGCCATCAGTAAAAGCGGGGGGGAAGGGGAAGAGACCCAGTACTTC
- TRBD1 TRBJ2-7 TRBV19 CASTSGWGQGLYEQYF TGTGCCAGTACCTCGGGCTGGGGACAGGGCCTCTACGAGCAGTACTTC
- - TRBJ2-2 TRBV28 CASSLGGATGELFF TGTGCCAGCAGTTTGGGCGGGGCCACCGGGGAGCTGTTTTTT
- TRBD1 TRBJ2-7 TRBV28 CASSLMRQGASYEQYF TGTGCCAGCAGTTTAATGAGACAGGGGGCTTCCTACGAGCAGTACTTC
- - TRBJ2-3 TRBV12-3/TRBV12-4 CASSSFADTQYF TGTGCCAGTTCGAGCTTTGCAGATACGCAGTATTTT
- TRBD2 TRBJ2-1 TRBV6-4 CASSDSGISGKEQFF TGTGCCAGCAGTGACTCGGGGATTAGCGGGAAGGAGCAGTTCTTC
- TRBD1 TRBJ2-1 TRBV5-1 CASGAGTENNEQFF TGCGCCAGCGGAGCCGGGACAGAGAACAATGAGCAGTTCTTC
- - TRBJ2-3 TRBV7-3 CASSSGGQGDTQYF TGTGCCAGCAGCTCAGGGGGGCAGGGAGATACGCAGTATTTT
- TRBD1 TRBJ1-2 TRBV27 CASSFLPTGMHGYTF TGTGCCAGCAGTTTCCTGCCGACAGGGATGCATGGCTACACCTTC
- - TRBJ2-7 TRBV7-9 CASSLPTQGFGLEQYF TGTGCCAGCAGCCTACCTACCCAGGGTTTCGGGCTCGAGCAGTACTTC
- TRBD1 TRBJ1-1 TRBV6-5 CASRQGVNTEAFF TGTGCCAGTAGACAGGGGGTCAACACTGAAGCTTTCTTT
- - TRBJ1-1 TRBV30 CAWSGGARTFF TGTGCCTGGAGTGGCGGGGCGCGGACTTTCTTT
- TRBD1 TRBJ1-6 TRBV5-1 CASSLGLGQVAPEPLHF TGCGCCAGCAGCTTGGGTTTGGGACAGGTCGCTCCGGAACCCCTCCACTTT
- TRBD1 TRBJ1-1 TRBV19 CASRTGQQNTEAFF TGTGCCAGTAGGACGGGACAGCAGAACACTGAAGCTTTCTTT
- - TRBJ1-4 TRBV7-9 CASSLAIGGNSNEKLFF TGTGCCAGCAGCTTAGCAATTGGAGGGAACTCTAATGAAAAACTGTTTTTT
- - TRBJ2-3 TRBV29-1 CSVDVGGEAQYF TGCAGCGTAGATGTAGGGGGTGAGGCGCAGTATTTT
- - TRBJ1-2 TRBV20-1 CSARGWYTF TGCAGTGCACGGGGTTGGTACACCTTC
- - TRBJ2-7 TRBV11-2 CASSLRTYEQYF TGTGCCAGCAGCTTGAGGACCTACGAGCAGTACTTC
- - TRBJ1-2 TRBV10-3 CAISGAGTNYGYTF TGTGCCATCAGTGGCGCAGGGACAAACTATGGCTACACCTTC
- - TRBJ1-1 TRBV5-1 CASSSDGNTEAFF TGCGCCAGCAGCAGCGACGGGAACACTGAAGCTTTCTTT
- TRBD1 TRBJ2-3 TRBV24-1 CATSEPGQGTTDTQYF TGTGCCACCAGTGAACCGGGACAGGGGACCACAGATACGCAGTATTTT
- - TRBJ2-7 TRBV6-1 CASSEGQAISYEQYF TGTGCCAGCAGTGAAGGACAGGCAATCTCCTACGAGCAGTACTTC
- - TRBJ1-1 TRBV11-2 CASSFGQYPEAFF TGTGCCAGCAGCTTCGGACAGTACCCTGAAGCTTTCTTT
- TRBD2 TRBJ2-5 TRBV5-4 CASSLVLAGEETQYF TGTGCCAGCAGCTTGGTACTAGCGGGAGAAGAGACCCAGTACTTC
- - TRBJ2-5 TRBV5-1 CASSLGRGGETQYF TGCGCCAGCAGCTTGGGGAGGGGAGGAGAGACCCAGTACTTC
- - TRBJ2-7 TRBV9 CASSSPVRQALLAAYEQYF TGTGCCAGCAGCTCCCCAGTGCGACAGGCCTTGCTTGCCGCCTACGAGCAGTACTTC
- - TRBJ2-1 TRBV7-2 CASSSLRDFHNEQFF TGTGCCAGCAGCTCCCTCCGGGACTTCCACAATGAGCAGTTCTTC
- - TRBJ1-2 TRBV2 CASSEDRDRGYTF TGTGCCAGCAGTGAAGACAGGGATCGTGGCTACACCTTC
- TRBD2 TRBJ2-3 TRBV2 CASQFSGGNTDTQYF TGTGCCAGCCAATTTAGCGGGGGGAACACAGATACGCAGTATTTT
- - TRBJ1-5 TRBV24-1 CATSGQGGQPQHF TGTGCCACCAGTGGGCAGGGTGGGCAGCCCCAGCATTTT
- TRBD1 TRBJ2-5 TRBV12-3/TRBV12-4 CASSGTVRETQYF TGTGCCAGCAGCGGGACAGTCCGAGAGACCCAGTACTTC
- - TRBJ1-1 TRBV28 CASSNPGQWAEAFF TGTGCCAGCAGTAATCCCGGACAGTGGGCTGAAGCTTTCTTT
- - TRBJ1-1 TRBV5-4 CASSSTGLDTEAFF TGTGCCAGCAGCTCCACAGGGCTGGACACTGAAGCTTTCTTT
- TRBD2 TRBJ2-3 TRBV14 CASSQDLSGGRRDTQYF TGTGCCAGCAGCCAAGATTTGAGCGGGGGCCGGCGGGATACGCAGTATTTT